Here is one T cell receptor (beta chain) with its context. These data belong to a study of blood T cell repertoires in COVID-19. Turning to the study itself: Specimens from acute and convalescent COVID-19 originated in the United States, Italy and Spain.

Germline V gene lookup returns CDR1 MDHEN and CDR2 SYDVKM. The CDR3 is made up of 14 amino acids. V lost 7 bases and J lost 5, with 12 bases in between. In the study's own analysis: Cell counts per sample came from amplifying reference gene primers. TCRdb's table, derived via immunoSEQ multiplex PCR, lists solely in-frame clones and lacks some. The V and J calls and clone size were taken over from that table, and D and trimming were inferred from the DNA. The data show under 150,000 clones, about four fifths seen once. The sequence was collected from a human donor in a cohort sampled during active COVID-19. The sequenced sample was peripheral blood. The chain has TRBV28 and TRBJ1-6; D remains ambiguous. The CDR3 sequence is CASMTIGDNSPLHF. Here the CDR3 DNA reads TGTGCCAGCATGACTATCGGCGATAATTCACCCCTCCACTTT. Based on the CDR3 plus reference TRBV28 and TRBJ1-6, the full variable domain is DVKVTQSSRYLVKRTGEKVFLECVQDMDHENMFWYRQDPGLGLRLIYFSYDVKMKEKGDIPEGYSVSREKKERFSLILESASTNQTSMYLCASMTIGDNSPLHFGNGTRLTVT.